Included here is one T cell receptor beta chain sequence, with context. The data are from a study of blood T cell repertoires in COVID-19. CDR3 length: 12 amino acids. Germline assignment: CDR1 KGHSY and CDR2 FQNENV. The V end lost 2 bases, the J end lost 8 bases, and 8 bases lay between the germline ends. Some clones are missing from TCRdb's copy, which holds only in-frame ones; the method was immunoSEQ multiplex PCR. The profile covers about 190,000 clones, with approximately 91% appearing a single time and around 1.5% taken by the ten largest. Sequencing input: peripheral blood. The chain uses TRBV16 and TRBJ2-3; TRBD1 is a possible D gene (5 bases). This clonotype originated in a man between 18 and 35 years old with active or convalescent COVID-19. CDR3 region: CASSQTQVTQYF. CDR3 in DNA: TGTGCCAGCAGCCAAACACAGGTTACGCAGTATTTT.